The clone carrying this T cell receptor beta chain has only a few counts. Its antigen is not identified. The data were obtained in a study of human T cells and chemical hapten exposure. General study findings and limits: TCRs exceeding a frequency of 1 in 1000 stayed unchanged under DPC sensitization.

The time point denotes: patch test 3, about 24 weeks after DPC sensitization. Treatment noted: therapeutic diphenylcyclopropenone sensitization with weekly scalp DPC. The authors extracted total RNA from unfractionated whole blood. A single record per CDR3 protein comes from TCRdb applying MiXCR to the RACE reads. The top ten hold approximately 1.4% of the sample, which has 70,000 or so distinct CDR3 sequences, 8.5% to 14% seen once. The germline gives CDR1 MNHNY, CDR2 SVGAGI (reference sequence). The V and J ends lost 6 bases and 4 bases respectively, with 13 bases between them. The CDR3 has 13 amino acids.

The input for sequencing was whole blood, taken in connection with sensitization to the hapten diphenylcyclopropenone (DPC). The TCR was taken from a woman aged 50 to 60 with alopecia areata. Some clones in this sample may be carry-over from other donors' samples. The chain is built from TRBV6-6 and TRBJ2-7, with a tentative D call TRBD1 (5 bases). DNA of the CDR3: TGTGCCAGCAGACCGGACATATGGTACGAGCAGTACTTC. Translated: CASRPDIWYEQYF.